These 4 T cell receptor beta chains share one sample of origin, sequenced in a study of technical replicates of blood from a handful of donors. Some clones are missing from TCRdb's copy, which holds only in-frame ones; the method was immunoSEQ multiplex PCR. The sample lists more than 75,000 clones, 93% seen once, with less than 0.3% in the top ten. What was sequenced was T cells isolated from PBMCs. The receptors originated from a human donor in good health.

V and J are TRBV19 and TRBJ1-1, with unresolved D. The V end was cut by 4 bases, the J end by 1 base, with 16 bases between. CDR3 length: 16 residues. Per germline, CDR1 LNHDA and CDR2 SQIVND (reference sequence). CDR3 residues: CASSTLEDRGNTEAFF. CDR3 nucleotides: TGTGCCAGTAGTACCTTGGAGGATCGGGGGAACACTGAAGCTTTCTTT.

CDR3 in amino acids: CASSGVGGLSGNTIYF. The CDR3 DNA is TGTGCCAGCAGTGGGGTAGGCGGACTCTCTGGAAACACCATATATTTT. V usage is TRBV28 and J usage is TRBJ1-3, with no clear D. The V end was cut by 5 bases, the J end by 0 bases, with 14 bases between. The CDR3 is 16 amino acids. CDR1 and CDR2 from the germline V gene are MDHEN and SYDVKM. Full variable domain (rest looked up from reference TRBV28 and TRBJ1-3): DVKVTQSSRYLVKRTGEKVFLECVQDMDHENMFWYRQDPGLGLRLIYFSYDVKMKEKGDIPEGYSVSREKKERFSLILESASTNQTSMYLCASSGVGGLSGNTIYFGEGSWLTVV.

The chain employs TRBV29-1 and TRBJ2-7; TRBD2 matches at 9 bases. The V segment lost 7 bases and the J segment 2 bases; nucleotides outside the gene matches: 9. Germline CDR1 is SQVTM and CDR2 is ANQGSEA. This CDR3 comprises 14 residues. The CDR3 spells CSATGTSRPYEQYF. CDR3 bases: TGCAGCGCCACGGGGACTAGCAGACCCTACGAGCAGTACTTC.

The chain carries TRBV28 and TRBJ2-7, with D perhaps TRBD2 (5 bases). Germline CDR1 is MDHEN and CDR2 is SYDVKM. V dropped 7 bases and J dropped 5 bases, with 21 bases sitting between them. There are 15 residues in the CDR3. The CDR3 nucleotides read TGTGCCAGCAATGGACGGGGTTTTTCTTATAACGAGCAGTACTTC. Its protein is CASNGRGFSYNEQYF.